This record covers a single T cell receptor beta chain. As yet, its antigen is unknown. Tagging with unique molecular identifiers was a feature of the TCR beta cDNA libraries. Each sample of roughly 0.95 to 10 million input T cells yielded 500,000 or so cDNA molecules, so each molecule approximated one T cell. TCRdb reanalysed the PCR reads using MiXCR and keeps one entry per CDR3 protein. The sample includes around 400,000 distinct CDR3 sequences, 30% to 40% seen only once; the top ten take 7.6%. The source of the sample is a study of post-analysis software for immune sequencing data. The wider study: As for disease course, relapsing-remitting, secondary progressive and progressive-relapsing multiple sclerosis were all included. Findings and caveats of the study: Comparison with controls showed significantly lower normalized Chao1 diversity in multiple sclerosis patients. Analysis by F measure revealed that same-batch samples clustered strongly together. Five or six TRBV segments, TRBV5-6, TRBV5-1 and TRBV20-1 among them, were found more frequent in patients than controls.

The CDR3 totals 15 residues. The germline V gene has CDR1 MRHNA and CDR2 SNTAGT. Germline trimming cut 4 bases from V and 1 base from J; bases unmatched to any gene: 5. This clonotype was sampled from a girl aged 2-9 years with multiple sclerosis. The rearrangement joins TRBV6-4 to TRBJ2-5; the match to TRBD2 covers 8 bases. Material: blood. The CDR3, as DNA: TGTGCCAGCAGTGTCAGCGGGGGAAGCCAAGAGACCCAGTACTTC. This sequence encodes CASSVSGGSQETQYF.